A single sample is the source of the 5 T cell receptor beta chains below, sequenced in a study of blood T cell repertoires in COVID-19. Clones were sequenced by immunoSEQ multiplex PCR, and TCRdb holds only the in-frame ones, with some missing. The sample has over 50,000 clones, approximately 80% seen once. The source material was peripheral blood. These receptors were collected from a human donor with active or convalescent COVID-19. The donor label of this sample is uncertain.

The V call is TRBV7-6, the J call TRBJ2-5; D may be TRBD2 (6 bases). This CDR3 comprises 15 residues. V was shortened by 5 bases and J by 6 bases, with 19 bases between the two germline ends. Germline CDR1 is SGHVS and CDR2 is FNYEAQ. The CDR3: CASSRERSIMQTQYF. CDR3 DNA sequence: TGTGCCAGCAGCCGGGAGCGGTCCATTATGCAGACCCAGTACTTC.

This clone was seen once. The chain employs TRBV6-2 or TRBV6-3 and TRBJ1-5, with D maybe TRBD1 (5 bases). This CDR3 is built from 16 residues. V lost 0 bases to trimming and J lost 0 bases, with 9 bases between them. The germline V gene encodes CDR1 MNHEY and CDR2 SVGEGT. Here the CDR3 reads CASSYSDRTSNQPQHF. The CDR3 DNA follows: TGTGCCAGCAGTTACTCAGACAGAACTAGCAATCAGCCCCAGCATTTT.

The CDR3 nucleotides are TGCAGCGTGGGACAGGGGAACACTGAAGCTTTCTTT. Translating gives CSVGQGNTEAFF. The V gene is TRBV29-1, the J gene TRBJ1-1; 9 nucleotides line up with TRBD1. The CDR3 contains 12 residues. V lost 6 bases, J lost 1 base, and 0 bases stayed unmatched. The germline CDR1 and CDR2 sequences are SQVTM and ANQGSEA.

The J gene is TRBJ2-5, the V gene TRBV6-1; the match to TRBD2 covers 7 bases. Germline values: CDR1 MNHNS, CDR2 SASEGT. The length of the CDR3 is 15 residues. Trimming at V came to 6 bases and at J to 4 bases, leaving 11 bases not matched to a gene. This chain's CDR3 is CASRRSPGGGETQYF. The CDR3 DNA sequence: TGTGCCAGCAGAAGATCCCCGGGGGGTGGAGAGACCCAGTACTTC.

The chain employs TRBV27 and TRBJ2-2; TRBD2 might be the D (6 bases). The CDR3 is 14 residues long. Trimming stripped 3 bases from V and 6 bases from J, with 11 bases between. Germline values: CDR1 MNHEY, CDR2 SMNVEV (reference sequence). The DNA for the CDR3 is TGTGCCAGCAGTTTTCGGAGGGGTGCCGGGGAGCTGTTTTTT. It yields the protein CASSFRRGAGELFF.